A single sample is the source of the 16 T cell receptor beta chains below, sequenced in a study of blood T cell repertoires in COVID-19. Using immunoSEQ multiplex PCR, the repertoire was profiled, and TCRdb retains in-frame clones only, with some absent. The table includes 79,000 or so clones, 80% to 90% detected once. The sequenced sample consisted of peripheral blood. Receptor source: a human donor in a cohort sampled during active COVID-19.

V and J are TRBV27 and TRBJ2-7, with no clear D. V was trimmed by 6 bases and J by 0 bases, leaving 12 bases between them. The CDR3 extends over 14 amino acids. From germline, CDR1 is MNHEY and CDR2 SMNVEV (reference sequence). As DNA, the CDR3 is TGTGCCAGCAGCCCCTCCTATAACTCCTACGAGCAGTACTTC. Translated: CASSPSYNSYEQYF.

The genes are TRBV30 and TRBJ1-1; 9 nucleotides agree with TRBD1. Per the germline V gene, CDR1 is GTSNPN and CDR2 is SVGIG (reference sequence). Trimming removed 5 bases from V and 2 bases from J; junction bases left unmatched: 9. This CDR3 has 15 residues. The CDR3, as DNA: TGTGCCTGGGGTGCCCTGGGACAGGGTAACACTGAAGCTTTCTTT. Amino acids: CAWGALGQGNTEAFF.

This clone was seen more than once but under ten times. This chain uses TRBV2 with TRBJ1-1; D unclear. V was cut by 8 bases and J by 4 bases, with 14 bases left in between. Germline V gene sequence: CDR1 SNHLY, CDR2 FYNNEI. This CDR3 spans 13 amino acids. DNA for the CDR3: TGTGCCAGCGCAAAGACTTCGGGCACTGAAGCTTTCTTT. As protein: CASAKTSGTEAFF.

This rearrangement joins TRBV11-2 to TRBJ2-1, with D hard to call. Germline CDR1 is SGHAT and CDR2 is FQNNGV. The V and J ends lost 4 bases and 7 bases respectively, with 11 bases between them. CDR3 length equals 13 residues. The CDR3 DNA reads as TGTGCCAGCAGCTCCTCGGTATCGAATGAGCAGTTCTTC. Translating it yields CASSSSVSNEQFF.

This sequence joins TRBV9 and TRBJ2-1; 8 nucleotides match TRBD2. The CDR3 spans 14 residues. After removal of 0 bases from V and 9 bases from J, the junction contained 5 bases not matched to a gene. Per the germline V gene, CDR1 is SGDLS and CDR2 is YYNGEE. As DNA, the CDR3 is TGTGCCAGCAGCGTAGATCCGGGGGGGCGTGAGCAGTTCTTC. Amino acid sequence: CASSVDPGGREQFF.

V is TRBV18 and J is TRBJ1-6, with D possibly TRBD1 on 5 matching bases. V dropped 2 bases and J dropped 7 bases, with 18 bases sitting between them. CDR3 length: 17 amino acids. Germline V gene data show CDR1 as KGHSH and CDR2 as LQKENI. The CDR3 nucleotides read TGTGCCAGCTCACCAAATACCGGGGGGTTAGGCAATTCACCCCTCCACTTT. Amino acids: CASSPNTGGLGNSPLHF.

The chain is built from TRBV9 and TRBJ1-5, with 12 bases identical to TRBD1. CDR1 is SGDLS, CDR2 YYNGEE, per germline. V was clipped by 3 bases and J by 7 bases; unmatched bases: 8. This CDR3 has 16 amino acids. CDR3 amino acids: CASSAGTGGSRQPQHF. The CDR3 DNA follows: TGTGCCAGCAGCGCCGGGACAGGGGGCTCCCGGCAGCCCCAGCATTTT. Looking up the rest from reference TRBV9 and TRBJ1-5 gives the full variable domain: DSGVTQTPKHLITATGQRVTLRCSPRSGDLSVYWYQQSLDQGLQFLIQYYNGEERAKGNILERFSAQQFPDLHSELNLSSLELGDSALYFCASSAGTGGSRQPQHFGDGTRLSIL.

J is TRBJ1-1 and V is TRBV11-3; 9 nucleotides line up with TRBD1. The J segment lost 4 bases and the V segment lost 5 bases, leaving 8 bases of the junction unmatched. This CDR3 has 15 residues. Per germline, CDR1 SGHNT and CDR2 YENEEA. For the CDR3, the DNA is TGTGCCAGCAGCCCTACACAGGGGGCCTTCACTGAAGCTTTCTTT. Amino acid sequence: CASSPTQGAFTEAFF.

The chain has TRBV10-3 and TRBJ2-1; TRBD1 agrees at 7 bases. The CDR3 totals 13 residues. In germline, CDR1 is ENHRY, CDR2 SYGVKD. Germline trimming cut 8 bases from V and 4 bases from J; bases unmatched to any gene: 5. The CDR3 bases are TGTGCCATCTCCTCGGACAGGTACAATGAGCAGTTCTTC. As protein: CAISSDRYNEQFF.

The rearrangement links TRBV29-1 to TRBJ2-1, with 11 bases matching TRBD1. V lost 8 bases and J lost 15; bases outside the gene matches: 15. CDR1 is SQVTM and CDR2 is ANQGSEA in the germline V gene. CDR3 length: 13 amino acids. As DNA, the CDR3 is TGCAGCTCCGTCGGGACAGGGGGTTTTCCGTGGTTCTTC. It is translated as CSSVGTGGFPWFF.

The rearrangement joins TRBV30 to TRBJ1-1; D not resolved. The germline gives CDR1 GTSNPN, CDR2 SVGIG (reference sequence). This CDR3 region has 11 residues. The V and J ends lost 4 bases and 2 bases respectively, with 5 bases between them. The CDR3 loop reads CAWKQNTEAFF. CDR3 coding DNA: TGTGCCTGGAAACAAAACACTGAAGCTTTCTTT.

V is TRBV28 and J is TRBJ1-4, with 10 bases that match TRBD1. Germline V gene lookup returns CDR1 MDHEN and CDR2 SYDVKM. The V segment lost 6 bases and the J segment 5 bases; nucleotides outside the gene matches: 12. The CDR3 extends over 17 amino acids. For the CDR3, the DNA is TGTGCCAGCAGATCATCCGGGACAGGGGAACGGAATGAAAAACTGTTTTTT. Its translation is CASRSSGTGERNEKLFF.

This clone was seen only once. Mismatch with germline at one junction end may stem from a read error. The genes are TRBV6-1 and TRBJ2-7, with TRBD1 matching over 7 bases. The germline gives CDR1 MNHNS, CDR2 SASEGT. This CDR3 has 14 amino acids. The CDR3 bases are TGTGCCAGCGGTGACAGGGAAGGGTACTACGAGCAGTACTTC. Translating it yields CASGDREGYYEQYF.

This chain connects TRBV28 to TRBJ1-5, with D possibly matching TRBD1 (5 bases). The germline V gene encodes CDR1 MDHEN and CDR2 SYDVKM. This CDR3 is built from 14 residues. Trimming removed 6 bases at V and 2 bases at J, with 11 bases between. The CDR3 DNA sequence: TGTGCCAGCAGGGGAGGGGACGGCAATCAGCCCCAGCATTTT. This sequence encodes CASRGGDGNQPQHF.

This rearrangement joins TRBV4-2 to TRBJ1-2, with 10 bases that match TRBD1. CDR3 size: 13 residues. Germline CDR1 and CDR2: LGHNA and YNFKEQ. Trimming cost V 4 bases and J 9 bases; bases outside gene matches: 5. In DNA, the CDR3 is TGTGCCAGCAGCCGACAGGGGGCTGGGCGCTACACCTTC. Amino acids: CASSRQGAGRYTF.

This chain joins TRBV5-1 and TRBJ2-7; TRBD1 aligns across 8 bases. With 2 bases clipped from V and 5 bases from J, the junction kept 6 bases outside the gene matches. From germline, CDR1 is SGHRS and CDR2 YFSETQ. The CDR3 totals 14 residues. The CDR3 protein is CASSFRQGSDEQYF. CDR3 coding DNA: TGCGCCAGCAGCTTCCGACAGGGGTCCGACGAGCAGTACTTC.